The 7 T cell receptor beta chains below were found in one sample sequenced in a study of cytomegalovirus exposure and HLA in healthy donors. The PCR was carried out with 60 Vbeta primers and 13 Jbeta primers. Method: immunoSEQ multiplex PCR; TCRdb's copy keeps in-frame clones and lacks some. Found here are roughly 200,000 clones, about four fifths of them singletons; the top ten hold 1.5%. The specimen was PBMCs. Receptor source: a girl between 10 and 17 years old in good health and CMV-seropositive.

This chain joins TRBV5-4 and TRBJ2-5; 8 nucleotides agree with TRBD1. The CDR3 has 14 amino acids. Germline CDR1 SGHNT, CDR2 YYREEE (reference sequence). V shed 1 base and J 4 bases; nucleotides not matched to a gene: 3. The CDR3 protein is CASSLIQGAETQYF. In nucleotides, the CDR3 is TGTGCCAGCAGCTTGATTCAGGGGGCAGAGACCCAGTACTTC.

This clone was detected once. This chain links TRBV6-1 with TRBJ2-1, with TRBD1 identical over 9 bases. The CDR3 loop spans 16 amino acids. V lost 4 bases to trimming and J lost 6 bases; unmatched junction nucleotides: 10. Germline loops: CDR1 MNHNS, CDR2 SASEGT. CDR3 bases: TGTGCCAGCAGTGGGGGGGGACAGGGTGAGGGCAATGAGCAGTTCTTC. This encodes CASSGGGQGEGNEQFF.

The chain is built from TRBV4-3 and TRBJ2-2; 8 bases are a match to TRBD1. The germline CDR1 and CDR2 sequences are LGHNA and YSLEER. The CDR3 is 18 residues long. J lost 3 bases, V lost 1 base, and 10 bases had no gene match. CDR3 nucleotide sequence: TGCGCCAGCAGCCAAGCCCCCGGACAGGGTATTTACACCGGGGAGCTGTTTTTT. Translation gives CASSQAPGQGIYTGELFF.

The chain uses TRBV7-9 and TRBJ2-5, with a weak D call TRBD2 (6 bases). V shed 8 bases and J shed 5 bases, with 21 bases lying between them. There are 15 residues in the CDR3. Germline lookup yields CDR1 SEHNR and CDR2 FQNEAQ (reference sequence). The CDR3 DNA follows: TGTGCCAGCTTACGCATCGGGCCAAGCGGGGAGACCCAGTACTTC. Its protein product is CASLRIGPSGETQYF.

This rearrangement joins TRBV13 to TRBJ2-4; 7 nucleotides line up with TRBD1. Germline V lookup: CDR1 PRHDT, CDR2 FYEKMQ (reference sequence). This CDR3 region has 14 residues. V lost 4 bases, J lost 1 base, and 1 base stayed unmatched. The CDR3 reads CASSSQGAKNIQYF. The CDR3 DNA is TGTGCCAGCAGCTCACAGGGGGCCAAAAACATTCAGTACTTC.

The gene calls are TRBV6-4 and TRBJ2-1; the match to TRBD2 covers 10 bases. The V segment lost 4 bases and the J segment 0 bases; nucleotides outside the gene matches: 6. The CDR3 sequence is 17 residues long. Germline lookup yields CDR1 MRHNA and CDR2 SNTAGT. Here the CDR3 reads CASSGISGGCSYNEQFF. CDR3 nucleotide sequence: TGTGCCAGCAGTGGGATTAGCGGGGGGTGCTCCTACAATGAGCAGTTCTTC.

The chain recombines TRBV2 with TRBJ2-5, with TRBD2 identical over 13 bases. The J call is in doubt because the DNA end fits TRBJ2-7 better. Per the germline V gene, CDR1 is SNHLY and CDR2 is FYNNEI. CDR3 length: 14 residues. CDR3 bases: TGTGCCAGCATGGTGGGACTAGCGGGACACGAGCAGTACTTC. Translation: CASMVGLAGHEQYF.